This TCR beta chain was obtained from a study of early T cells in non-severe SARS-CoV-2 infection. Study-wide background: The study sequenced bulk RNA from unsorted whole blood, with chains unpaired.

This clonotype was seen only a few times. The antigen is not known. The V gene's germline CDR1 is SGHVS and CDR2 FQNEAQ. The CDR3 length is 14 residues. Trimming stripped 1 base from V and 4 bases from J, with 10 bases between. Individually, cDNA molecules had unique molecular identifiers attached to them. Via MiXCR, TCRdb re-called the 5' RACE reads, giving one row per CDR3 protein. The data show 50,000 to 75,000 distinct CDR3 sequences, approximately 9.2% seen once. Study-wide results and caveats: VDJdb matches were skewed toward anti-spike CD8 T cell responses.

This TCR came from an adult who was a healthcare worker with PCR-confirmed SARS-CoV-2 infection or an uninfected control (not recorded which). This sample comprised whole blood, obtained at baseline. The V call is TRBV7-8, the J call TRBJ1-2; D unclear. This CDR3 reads CASSLEWKIYGYTF. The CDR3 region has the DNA TGTGCCAGCAGCTTAGAGTGGAAGATCTATGGCTACACCTTC.